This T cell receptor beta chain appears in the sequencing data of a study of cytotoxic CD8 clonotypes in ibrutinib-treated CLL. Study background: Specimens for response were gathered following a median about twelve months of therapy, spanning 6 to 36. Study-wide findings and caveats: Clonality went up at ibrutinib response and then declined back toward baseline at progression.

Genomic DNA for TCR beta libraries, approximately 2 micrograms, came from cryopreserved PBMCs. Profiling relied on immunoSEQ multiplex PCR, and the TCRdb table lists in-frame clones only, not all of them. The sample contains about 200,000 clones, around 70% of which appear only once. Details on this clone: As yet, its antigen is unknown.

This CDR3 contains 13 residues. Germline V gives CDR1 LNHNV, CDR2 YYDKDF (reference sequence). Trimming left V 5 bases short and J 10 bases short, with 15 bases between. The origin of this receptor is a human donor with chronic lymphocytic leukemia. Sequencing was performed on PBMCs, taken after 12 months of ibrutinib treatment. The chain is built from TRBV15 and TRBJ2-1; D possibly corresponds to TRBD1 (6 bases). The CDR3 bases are TGTGCCACCAGCTTAAGAAACAGGGCCGAGCAGTTCTTC. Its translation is CATSLRNRAEQFF.